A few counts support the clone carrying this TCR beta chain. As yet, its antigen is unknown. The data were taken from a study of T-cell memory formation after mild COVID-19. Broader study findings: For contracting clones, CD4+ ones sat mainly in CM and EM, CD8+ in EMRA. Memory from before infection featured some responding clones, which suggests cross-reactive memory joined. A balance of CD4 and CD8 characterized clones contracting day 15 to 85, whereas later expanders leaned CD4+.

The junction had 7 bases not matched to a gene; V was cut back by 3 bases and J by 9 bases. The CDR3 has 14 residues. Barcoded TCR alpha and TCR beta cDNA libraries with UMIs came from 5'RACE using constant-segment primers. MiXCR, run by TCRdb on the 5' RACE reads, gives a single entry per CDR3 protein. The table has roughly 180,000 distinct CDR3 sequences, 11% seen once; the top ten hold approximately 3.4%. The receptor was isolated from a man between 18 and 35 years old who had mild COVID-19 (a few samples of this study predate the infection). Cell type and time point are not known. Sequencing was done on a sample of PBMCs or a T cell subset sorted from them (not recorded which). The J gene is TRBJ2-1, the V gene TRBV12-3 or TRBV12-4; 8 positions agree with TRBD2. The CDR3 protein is CASSFRGGLGEQFF. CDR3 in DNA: TGTGCCAGCAGTTTTCGGGGGGGCCTCGGTGAGCAGTTCTTC.